The TCR beta chain described here comes from a study of identical twins. Study-level results: Memory repertoires lacked the insertion deficit that abundant cord blood beta clonotypes showed.

TCRdb reanalysed the 5' RACE reads using MiXCR and keeps one entry per CDR3 protein. The data show 350,000 to 450,000 distinct CDR3 sequences, with approximately 17% seen just once and roughly 12% held by the top ten. This clonotype turned up a few times. The antigen is not known. Looked up from germline, CDR1 is DFQATT and CDR2 is SNEGSKA (reference sequence). The CDR3 is made up of 18 amino acids. V was trimmed by 0 bases and J by 1 base, leaving 19 bases between them. Input material: naive T cells sorted from blood. The TCR was taken from a man aged 50 or older in good health. The chain links TRBV20-1 to TRBJ1-5, with a possible D match to TRBD1 (6 bases). CDR3 protein: CSARDHRVGGTSNQPQHF. CDR3 DNA sequence: TGCAGTGCTAGAGACCACAGGGTAGGGGGTACGAGCAATCAGCCCCAGCATTTT.